These 10 T cell receptor beta chains originate from one sample sequenced in a study of CD8 T cells in Susac syndrome. cDNA came from 0.5 to 1 ug RNA primed by random hexamers. TCRdb used MiXCR to reprocess the immunoSEQ multiplex PCR reads, holding one entry per CDR3 protein. Among about 200,000 distinct CDR3 sequences listed, 85% to 95% were seen once. The specimen sequenced was CD4+ T cells from PBMCs. The receptor source for this set is a human donor in good health.

The chain uses TRBV3-1 and TRBJ2-5; 10 nucleotides line up with TRBD2. Losses at the gene ends were 6 bases for V and 5 bases for J; bases not matched to a gene: 3. The CDR3 contains 13 residues. The germline V gene encodes CDR1 LGHDT and CDR2 YNNKEL (reference sequence). CDR3 in DNA: TGTGCCAGCAGGCTAGCGGGAGTTGAGACCCAGTACTTC. It translates to CASRLAGVETQYF.

This chain joins TRBV9 and TRBJ1-1; no clear D gene. Germline CDR1 SGDLS, CDR2 YYNGEE. This CDR3 region has 15 residues. V lost 0 bases to trimming and J lost 3 bases, with 12 bases between them. In DNA form, the CDR3 reads TGTGCCAGCAGCGTAGCTCCCGATTTGGACACTGAAGCTTTCTTT. It encodes CASSVAPDLDTEAFF.

The rearrangement joins TRBV3-1 to TRBJ1-2; D remains ambiguous. V lost 1 base and J 3 bases, leaving 12 bases between the germline ends. Germline CDR1 and CDR2: LGHDT and YNNKEL (reference sequence). The CDR3 runs 15 residues. The CDR3 region has the DNA TGTGCCAGCAGCCAAGCTACGGGGTTCCACTATGGCTACACCTTC. Protein product: CASSQATGFHYGYTF.

V gene TRBV29-1 combines with J gene TRBJ1-3; D remains unclear. The V and J ends lost 4 bases and 7 bases respectively, with 11 bases between them. Germline CDR1 SQVTM, CDR2 ANQGSEA. The CDR3 length is 12 residues. The CDR3 region has the DNA TGCAGCGTTGGACTAGGTGGTAACACCATATATTTT. Residues: CSVGLGGNTIYF.

V is TRBV3-1 and J is TRBJ2-7; D is unresolved. The CDR3 sequence is 12 residues long. V was cut by 4 bases and J by 5 bases, with 9 bases left in between. CDR1 LGHDT and CDR2 YNNKEL come from the germline V gene (reference sequence). For the CDR3, the DNA is TGTGCCAGCAGCCTGAATAACCACGAGCAGTACGTC. Encoded protein: CASSLNNHEQYV.

The J gene is TRBJ1-1, the V gene TRBV29-1; the D gene is possibly TRBD1 (6 bases). This CDR3 has 11 amino acids. The germline V gene encodes CDR1 SQVTM and CDR2 ANQGSEA. V was cut by 6 bases and J by 5 bases, with 10 bases left in between. The CDR3 DNA follows: TGCAGCGTAGGGACACAAACTGAAGCTTTCTTT. Residues: CSVGTQTEAFF.

The CDR3 nucleotides are TGTGCCATCACTCACCCGGACAGCTATGGCTACACCTTC. This translates into CAITHPDSYGYTF. The rearrangement uses TRBV10-3 and TRBJ1-2; weak D call: TRBD1 (6 bases). Trimming left V 7 bases short and J 4 bases short, with 13 bases between. There are 13 residues in the CDR3. Germline-derived CDR1 and CDR2 are ENHRY and SYGVKD.

CDR3 protein: CASSLRGLVGDTQYF. In DNA, the CDR3 is TGTGCCAGCAGCCTGCGGGGACTAGTTGGAGATACGCAGTATTTT. J is TRBJ2-3 and V is TRBV3-1, with TRBD2 matching over 8 bases. CDR1 is LGHDT, CDR2 YNNKEL, per germline (reference sequence). The CDR3 consists of 15 residues. The J segment lost 5 bases and the V segment lost 4 bases, leaving 8 bases of the junction unmatched.

The gene calls are TRBV9 and TRBJ2-1, with D unresolved. Germline lookup yields CDR1 SGDLS and CDR2 YYNGEE. The CDR3 loop spans 13 amino acids. V lost 2 bases to trimming and J lost 6 bases, with 9 bases between them. This chain's CDR3 is CASSVSGPNEQFF. The CDR3 DNA follows: TGTGCCAGCAGCGTTTCCGGGCCCAATGAGCAGTTCTTC.

This chain uses TRBV7-9 with TRBJ1-1, with 7 positions matching TRBD1. Trimming took 5 bases from V and 7 from J; bases not matched to a gene: 10. Germline V CDR1 and CDR2: SEHNR, FQNEAQ (reference sequence). This CDR3 is 14 amino acids long. The CDR3 nucleotides are TGTGCCAGCAGCCCATCTGGAGGGGGCAATGAAGCTTTCTTT. This translates into CASSPSGGGNEAFF.